The subject of this entry is one TCR beta chain. Its specificity is unknown. Samples: about 28 days before transplant, then days 30, 100 and 180 after. TCRdb keeps only in-frame clones here, not all; method: immunoSEQ multiplex PCR. The repertoire consists of about 9,300 clones, with about four fifths occurring once and the leading ten covering 45% to 65%. This sample was taken from a study of T cell clonotyping in hematopoietic cell transplantation. Study-wide results and caveats: Graft donor and pretransplant recipient Inverse Simpson Index values predicted broader posttransplant TCR diversity. After transplant, recipient diversity fell while pathologically expanded clonotypes grew through day 180. Few recipient clonotypes overlapped donors; over 95% were de novo at given depth.

Specimen: PBMCs, collected at the time of graft-versus-host disease after allogeneic stem cell transplant. The sequence was obtained from a male patient between 55 and 70 years old who had an allogeneic stem cell transplant from an unrelated donor, so the T cells may come from the graft donor. Some clones in this sample may be carry-over from other donors' samples.

Written as DNA, the CDR3 is TGTGCCAGTAGCCAGGGACAGATTTACACTGAAGCTTTCTTT. Translating it yields CASSQGQIYTEAFF. V is TRBV19 and J is TRBJ1-1; TRBD1 agrees at 7 bases. Germline trimming cut 6 bases from V and 3 bases from J; bases unmatched to any gene: 7. CDR3 size: 14 residues. Per germline, CDR1 LNHDA and CDR2 SQIVND (reference sequence). Drawing the rest from reference TRBV19 and TRBJ1-1, the complete variable domain is DGGITQSPKYLFRKEGQNVTLSCEQNLNHDAMYWYRQDPGQGLRLIYYSQIVNDFQKGDIAEGYSVSREKKESFPLTVTSAQKNPTAFYLCASSQGQIYTEAFFGQGTRLTVV.